What follows are 28 T cell receptor beta chains derived from one specimen sequenced in a study of shared clonotypes between healthy human individuals. Generated by immunoSEQ multiplex PCR, the TCRdb table keeps only in-frame clones and is missing some. The sample lists 470,000 or so clones; 70% to 85% were seen once. Sequencing was done on a sample of PBMCs. All receptors derive from a middle-aged woman in good health. Some clones in this sample may be carry-over from other donors' samples.

This clone was detected ten times or more. This chain uses TRBV4-1 with TRBJ1-4; TRBD1 aligns across 10 bases. V was pared by 5 bases and J by 8 bases, with 8 bases of the junction left unmatched. The CDR3 loop spans 15 amino acids. Germline lookup yields CDR1 MGHRA and CDR2 YSYEKL. Here the CDR3 reads CASSYRQGAKEKLFF. In nucleotides, the CDR3 is TGCGCCAGCAGCTACAGACAGGGGGCGAAAGAAAAACTGTTTTTT.

This clone has more than one count but fewer than ten. V usage is TRBV2 and J usage is TRBJ2-5; possibly TRBD2 for D (6 bases). The V end was cut by 5 bases, the J end by 3 bases, with 16 bases between. Germline values: CDR1 SNHLY, CDR2 FYNNEI. The CDR3 covers 15 residues. CDR3: CASSPISGIKETQYF. The CDR3 DNA reads TGTGCCAGCAGTCCTATTAGCGGAATTAAAGAGACCCAGTACTTC. The variable domain in full, completed from reference TRBV2 and TRBJ2-5, reads EPEVTQTPSHQVTQMGQEVILRCVPISNHLYFYWYRQILGQKVEFLVSFYNNEISEKSEIFDDQFSVERPDGSNFTLKIRSTKLEDSAMYFCASSPISGIKETQYFGPGTRLLVL.

The V call is TRBV10-2, the J call TRBJ2-7; 11 bases align to TRBD2. The J segment lost 6 bases and the V segment lost 6 bases, leaving 10 bases of the junction unmatched. There are 15 residues in the CDR3. Germline V lookup: CDR1 WSHSY, CDR2 SAAADI. CDR3 sequence (DNA): TGCGCCAGCAGAAGACTAGCGGGACTACGGACCGAGCAGTACTTC. The encoded protein is CASRRLAGLRTEQYF.

Notes on this clone: Distinct nucleotide sequences in the sample also encode this CDR3. CDR3 residues: CASSPRTGVQPQHF. CDR3 bases: TGTGCCAGTAGTCCCCGGACAGGGGTTCAGCCCCAGCATTTT. The J gene is TRBJ1-5, the V gene TRBV19; 9 bases are shared with TRBD1. The germline CDR1 and CDR2 sequences are LNHDA and SQIVND (reference sequence). The CDR3 consists of 14 residues. J lost 6 bases, V lost 5 bases, and 5 bases had no gene match.

The rearrangement joins TRBV19 to TRBJ1-5; no definite D call. Between the trimmed V and J ends, which lost 7 bases and 2 bases, there was a span of 15 bases. The CDR3 runs to 15 residues. Germline V gives CDR1 LNHDA, CDR2 SQIVND (reference sequence). CDR3 sequence (DNA): TGTGCCAGTATGGATTTGGGCTTTGGCAATCAGCCCCAGCATTTT. This sequence encodes CASMDLGFGNQPQHF.

The V and J genes are TRBV29-1 and TRBJ2-6, with D maybe TRBD1 (5 bases). The ends were cut back, 5 bases at V and 3 bases at J, with 11 bases in the middle. Germline V gene lookup returns CDR1 SQVTM and CDR2 ANQGSEA. This CDR3 has 14 amino acids. The CDR3 bases are TGCAGCGTTTCAGGGTTGCGTGGGGCCAACGTCCTGACTTTC. Protein product: CSVSGLRGANVLTF. The complete variable domain, with remaining parts taken from reference TRBV29-1 and TRBJ2-6, reads SAVISQKPSRDICQRGTSLTIQCQVDSQVTMMFWYRQQPGQSLTLIATANQGSEATYESGFVIDKFPISRPNLTFSTLTVSNMSPEDSSIYLCSVSGLRGANVLTFGAGSRLTVL.

The chain has TRBV19 and TRBJ2-3; D call uncertain. This CDR3 has 16 amino acids. CDR1 is LNHDA and CDR2 is SQIVND in the germline V gene (reference sequence). The V end was cut by 3 bases, the J end by 0 bases, with 13 bases between. CDR3 sequence: CASSIVYSYSTDTQYF. DNA of the CDR3: TGTGCCAGTAGTATTGTCTACTCTTACAGCACAGATACGCAGTATTTT.

The chain joins TRBV29-1 to TRBJ1-5; TRBD1 agrees at 8 bases. The length of the CDR3 is 13 residues. J gave up 6 bases and V 4 bases, and 5 bases lay outside the gene matches. In germline, CDR1 is SQVTM, CDR2 ANQGSEA. The DNA for the CDR3 is TGCAGCGTTGGGGCAGGGGGCGGTCAGCCCCAGCATTTT. This encodes CSVGAGGGQPQHF.

The chain recombines TRBV18 with TRBJ1-2; no clear D gene. Germline V gives CDR1 KGHSH, CDR2 LQKENI. The CDR3 contains 15 residues. Deletions cut 3 bases from V and 0 bases from J, with 11 bases between. CDR3 sequence: CASSPSSNANYGYTF. CDR3 sequence (DNA): TGTGCCAGCTCACCTTCCTCCAACGCTAACTATGGCTACACCTTC.

J is TRBJ2-7 and V is TRBV5-4; 7 bases are a match to TRBD1. V was clipped by 4 bases and J by 1 base; unmatched bases: 8. The CDR3 length is 15 residues. Germline values: CDR1 SGHNT, CDR2 YYREEE (reference sequence). The CDR3 sequence: CASSRRTGESYEQYF. CDR3 sequence (DNA): TGTGCCAGCAGCCGTAGAACAGGGGAGTCCTACGAGCAGTACTTC. The full variable domain, its missing parts supplied by reference TRBV5-4 and TRBJ2-7, is ETGVTQSPTHLIKTRGQQVTLRCSSQSGHNTVSWYQQALGQGPQFIFQYYREEENGRGNFPPRFSGLQFPNYSSELNVNALELDDSALYLCASSRRTGESYEQYFGPGTRLTVT.

This sequence joins TRBV28 and TRBJ1-5; no firm D call. Germline CDR1 and CDR2: MDHEN and SYDVKM. V was cut by 10 bases and J by 1 base, with 17 bases left in between. The CDR3 contains 15 residues. CDR3 in amino acids: CATSTLGRSNQPQHF. CDR3 in DNA: TGTGCCACCTCGACTCTAGGGAGGAGCAATCAGCCCCAGCATTTT.

The genes are TRBV9 and TRBJ1-3; TRBD1 agrees at 8 bases. This CDR3 comprises 20 residues. Trimming removed 0 bases from V and 9 bases from J; junction bases left unmatched: 23. Germline CDR1 SGDLS, CDR2 YYNGEE. The CDR3 nucleotides read TGTGCCAGCAGCGTAGGACAGGGGACTCGTGTCGAACCTAAGGGGGGCACCATATATTTT. It encodes CASSVGQGTRVEPKGGTIYF.

The V gene is TRBV5-3, the J gene TRBJ2-7; D is unresolved. TRBV5-3 is an ORF for which the function is uncertain. V lost 4 bases and J 2 bases, leaving 13 bases between the germline ends. This CDR3 spans 14 amino acids. The CDR3 sequence is CARSGQGFTYEQYF. The CDR3 DNA reads as TGTGCCAGAAGCGGGCAAGGGTTCACCTACGAGCAGTACTTC.

Concerning this clone itself: This sequence may be a read error, since a much larger clone differs from it by one base. The genes are TRBV30 and TRBJ1-4; no definite D call. CDR3 size: 17 residues. The germline CDR1 and CDR2 sequences are GTSNPN and SVGIG (reference sequence). Trimming shortened V by 0 bases and J by 0 bases, and 14 bases separated the two germline ends. The CDR3 sequence: CAWSVNMGHATNEKLFF. The CDR3 DNA sequence: TGTGCCTGGAGTGTTAACATGGGCCATGCAACTAATGAAAAACTGTTTTTT.

In this sample, this clone turned up a few times. The chain employs TRBV28 and TRBJ2-2; D ambiguous. CDR3 length equals 15 residues. Germline values: CDR1 MDHEN, CDR2 SYDVKM. Trimming shortened V by 7 bases and J by 1 base, and 13 bases separated the two germline ends. Written as DNA, the CDR3 is TGTGCCAGCAAGGCCCGGAAGGGGAACACCGGGGAGCTGTTTTTT. The encoded protein is CASKARKGNTGELFF.

J is TRBJ1-4 and V is TRBV18, with D unresolved. In germline, CDR1 is KGHSH, CDR2 LQKENI. Trimming took 2 bases from V and 5 from J, leaving 9 bases between them. CDR3 size: 14 residues. CDR3 bases: TGTGCCAGCTCACCAAGTCAGGAGAATGAAAAACTGTTTTTT. This codes for CASSPSQENEKLFF. The full variable domain, its missing parts supplied by reference TRBV18 and TRBJ1-4, is NAGVMQNPRHLVRRRGQEARLRCSPMKGHSHVYWYRQLPEEGLKFMVYLQKENIIDESGMPKERFSAEFPKEGPSILRIQQVVRGDSAAYFCASSPSQENEKLFFGSGTQLSVL.

This chain links TRBV4-1 with TRBJ2-4, with D perhaps TRBD1 (5 bases). The CDR3 runs 17 residues. Germline CDR1 reads MGHRA; CDR2 reads YSYEKL. V shed 3 bases and J shed 0 bases, with 15 bases lying between them. In nucleotides, the CDR3 is TGCGCCAGCAGCCAGGGGCGACAAGGGGCAGCCAAAAACATTCAGTACTTC. It yields the protein CASSQGRQGAAKNIQYF.

This clone was counted only a few times. The chain uses TRBV27 and TRBJ1-5; possible D gene TRBD1, 6 bases. Germline CDR1 is MNHEY and CDR2 is SMNVEV (reference sequence). V was trimmed by 6 bases and J by 9 bases, leaving 21 bases between them. This CDR3 has 15 residues. This chain's CDR3 is CASSLDSRGVGPQHF. CDR3 DNA: TGTGCCAGCAGCCTGGACAGTCGTGGGGTGGGGCCCCAGCATTTT.

The chain employs TRBV6-4 and TRBJ2-1; 9 bases are shared with TRBD2. V lost 0 bases to trimming and J lost 7 bases; unmatched junction nucleotides: 4. This CDR3 region has 15 residues. Per the germline V gene, CDR1 is MRHNA and CDR2 is SNTAGT. DNA of the CDR3: TGTGCCAGCAGTGACTCGGCGGGAGGGCCGAATGAGCAGTTCTTC. Its protein product is CASSDSAGGPNEQFF.

The V and J genes are TRBV5-1 and TRBJ2-7; the match to TRBD1 covers 8 bases. The CDR3 extends over 14 amino acids. V lost 4 bases to trimming and J lost 3 bases; unmatched junction nucleotides: 6. Germline assignment: CDR1 SGHRS and CDR2 YFSETQ. The CDR3 sequence is CASSGRDRSYEQYF. Written as DNA, the CDR3 is TGCGCCAGCAGCGGCCGGGACAGGAGCTACGAGCAGTACTTC. Together with reference TRBV5-1 and TRBJ2-7, the CDR3 gives the full variable domain: KAGVTQTPRYLIKTRGQQVTLSCSPISGHRSVSWYQQTPGQGLQFLFEYFSETQRNKGNFPGRFSGRQFSNSRSEMNVSTLELGDSALYLCASSGRDRSYEQYFGPGTRLTVT.

This clone has only a few counts. The chain links TRBV7-8 to TRBJ2-4; 7 positions agree with TRBD1. The germline gives CDR1 SGHVS, CDR2 FQNEAQ. The CDR3 contains 14 residues. Unmatched junction bases numbered 5, after V lost 1 base and J lost 8 bases. Here the CDR3 reads CASSLETGSDIQYF. The CDR3 coding sequence is TGTGCCAGCAGCTTAGAGACAGGGTCAGACATTCAGTACTTC.

This chain joins TRBV15 and TRBJ1-5, with TRBD1 as a possible D gene (5 bases). The CDR3 spans 15 residues. Trimming took off 1 base at V and 2 bases at J, with 9 bases between the two ends. Looked up from germline, CDR1 is LNHNV and CDR2 is YYDKDF (reference sequence). CDR3 sequence reads: CATSRALGGNQPQHF. In DNA, the CDR3 is TGTGCCACCAGCAGAGCATTGGGGGGCAATCAGCCCCAGCATTTT. Variable domain in full (rest from reference TRBV15 and TRBJ1-5): DAMVIQNPRYQVTQFGKPVTLSCSQTLNHNVMYWYQQKSSQAPKLLFHYYDKDFNNEADTPDNFQSRRPNTSFCFLDIRSPGLGDTAMYLCATSRALGGNQPQHFGDGTRLSIL.

This clone appeared many times. The chain couples TRBV11-3 to TRBJ2-3; D not certain. CDR1 and CDR2 (germline): SGHNT, YENEEA. This CDR3 comprises 14 residues. V was trimmed by 5 bases and J by 0 bases, leaving 9 bases between them. The CDR3 coding sequence is TGTGCCAGCAGCCCCCGGAGAAGCACAGATACGCAGTATTTT. Translation gives CASSPRRSTDTQYF.

V usage is TRBV19 and J usage is TRBJ2-5; 7 bases are shared with TRBD2. The V segment lost 7 bases and the J segment 5 bases; nucleotides outside the gene matches: 19. Germline lookup yields CDR1 LNHDA and CDR2 SQIVND (reference sequence). The CDR3 has 17 amino acids. The CDR3 loop reads CASTPWGGVSLLETQYF. The CDR3 region has the DNA TGTGCCAGTACCCCGTGGGGAGGGGTGTCGTTGTTGGAGACCCAGTACTTC.

The rearrangement joins TRBV7-2 to TRBJ2-3, with D hard to call. Germline CDR1 reads SGHTA; CDR2 reads FQGNSA. V lost 3 bases, J lost 4 bases, and 11 bases lay in between. The CDR3 totals 14 residues. The DNA for the CDR3 is TGTGCCAGCAGCTTCGACCTTGGCGCAGATACGCAGTATTTT. Translating gives CASSFDLGADTQYF.

This CDR3 reads CASSSLAGTDPYEQYF. In DNA form, the CDR3 reads TGTGCCAGCAGCTCCCTGGCCGGGACAGATCCCTACGAGCAGTACTTC. The chain uses TRBV7-6 and TRBJ2-5; 7 bases fit TRBD1. Matching the DNA end better, TRBJ2-7 makes the J call doubtful. The CDR3 consists of 16 residues. Looked up from germline, CDR1 is SGHVS and CDR2 is FNYEAQ.

The chain links TRBV7-8 to TRBJ2-4; the match to TRBD1 covers 10 bases. The germline CDR1 and CDR2 sequences are SGHVS and FQNEAQ. V lost 2 bases and J lost 9; bases outside the gene matches: 7. The CDR3 has 15 residues. The CDR3 DNA sequence: TGTGCCAGCAGCTTACCCTGGGACAGGGGACCCATTCAGTACTTC. It is translated as CASSLPWDRGPIQYF.

Remarks on this clone: This could be a read error, since a much larger clone is one nucleotide away. Within the sample, other DNA sequences also encode this same CDR3. The gene calls are TRBV7-9 and TRBJ2-1; D is perhaps TRBD2 (5 bases). This CDR3 is built from 13 residues. The V gene's germline CDR1 is SEHNR and CDR2 FQNEAQ (reference sequence). V was pared by 1 base and J by 4 bases, with 5 bases between. DNA of the CDR3: TGTGCCAGCAGCTTAGGGAGGTACAATGAGCAGTTCTTC. This codes for CASSLGRYNEQFF.